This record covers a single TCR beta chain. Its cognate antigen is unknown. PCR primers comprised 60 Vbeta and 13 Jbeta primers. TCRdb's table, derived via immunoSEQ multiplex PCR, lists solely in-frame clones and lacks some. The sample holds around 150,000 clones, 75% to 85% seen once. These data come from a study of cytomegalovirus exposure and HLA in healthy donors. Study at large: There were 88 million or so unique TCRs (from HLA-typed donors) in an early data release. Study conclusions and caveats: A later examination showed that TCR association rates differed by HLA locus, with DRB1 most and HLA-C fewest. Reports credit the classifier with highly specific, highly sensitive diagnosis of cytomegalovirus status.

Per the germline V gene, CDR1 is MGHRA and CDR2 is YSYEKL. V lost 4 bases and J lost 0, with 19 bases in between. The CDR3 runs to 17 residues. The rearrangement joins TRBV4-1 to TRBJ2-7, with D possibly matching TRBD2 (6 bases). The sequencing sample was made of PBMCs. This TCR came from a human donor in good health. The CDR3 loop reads CASSLISGGDSSYEQYF. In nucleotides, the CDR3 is TGCGCCAGCAGCCTAATTTCCGGCGGGGATAGCTCCTACGAGCAGTACTTC.